The sequence of this T cell receptor beta chain was determined in a study of blood T cell repertoires in COVID-19. Study at large: There were acute and convalescent COVID-19 samples, and they came from the United States, Italy and Spain. Nucleic acid was either cDNA or gDNA, and it came from T cells, B-cell-depleted T cells, or PBMCs.

Original processing notes: Counts of nucleated cells, estimated from reference gene primer amplification, were obtained. The assay was immunoSEQ multiplex PCR, and TCRdb's table has in-frame clones only and misses some. V, J and clone size reflect that table, while D and trimming were determined from the DNA. Counted here are some 150,000 clones, 76% occurring once; the ten biggest clones make up around 4%. V lost 6 bases to trimming and J lost 0 bases, with 12 bases between them. CDR3 length: 14 residues. In germline, CDR1 is MNHEY, CDR2 SVGAGI. The clonotype was recovered from a man in his sixties with acute or convalescent COVID-19. The sequencing input was peripheral blood. The chain is built from TRBV6-5 and TRBJ2-7, with a possible D match to TRBD1 (6 bases). For the CDR3, the DNA is TGTGCCAGCAGCCGGGACATAGCCTCCTACGAGCAGTACTTC. The encoded protein is CASSRDIASYEQYF.